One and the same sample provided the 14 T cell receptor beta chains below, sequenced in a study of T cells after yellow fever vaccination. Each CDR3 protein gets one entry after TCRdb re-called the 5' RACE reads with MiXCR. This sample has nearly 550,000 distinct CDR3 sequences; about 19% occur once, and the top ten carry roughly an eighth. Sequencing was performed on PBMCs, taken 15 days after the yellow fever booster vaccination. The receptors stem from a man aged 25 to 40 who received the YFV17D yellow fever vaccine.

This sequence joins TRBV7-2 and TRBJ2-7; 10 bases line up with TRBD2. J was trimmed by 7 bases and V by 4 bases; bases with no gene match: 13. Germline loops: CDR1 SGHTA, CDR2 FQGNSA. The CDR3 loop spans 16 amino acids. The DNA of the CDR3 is TGTGCCAGCAGCTACGACTATCTAGCGGGAGCTGGGGAGCAGTACTTC. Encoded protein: CASSYDYLAGAGEQYF.

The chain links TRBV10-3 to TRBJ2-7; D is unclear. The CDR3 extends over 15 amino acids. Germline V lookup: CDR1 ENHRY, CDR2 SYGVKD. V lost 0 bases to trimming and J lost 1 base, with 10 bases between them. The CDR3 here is CAISESVGLSYEQYF. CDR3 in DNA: TGTGCCATCAGTGAGTCGGTGGGCCTGTCCTACGAGCAGTACTTC.

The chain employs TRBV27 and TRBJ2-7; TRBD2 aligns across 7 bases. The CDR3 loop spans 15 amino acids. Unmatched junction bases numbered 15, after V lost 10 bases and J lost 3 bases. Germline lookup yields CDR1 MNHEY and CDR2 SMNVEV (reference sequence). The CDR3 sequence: CATSSGPGGFYEQYF. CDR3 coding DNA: TGTGCCACCTCTAGCGGACCCGGCGGATTCTACGAGCAGTACTTC.

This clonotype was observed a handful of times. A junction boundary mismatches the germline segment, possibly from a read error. The CDR3 sequence: CASSQDVASGVNF. The DNA for the CDR3 is TGCGCCAGCAGCCAAGATGTGGCTAGCGGGGTAAATTTT. This sequence joins TRBV4-3 and TRBJ2-3, with TRBD2 matching over 9 bases. This CDR3 spans 13 amino acids. In germline, CDR1 is LGHNA, CDR2 YSLEER.

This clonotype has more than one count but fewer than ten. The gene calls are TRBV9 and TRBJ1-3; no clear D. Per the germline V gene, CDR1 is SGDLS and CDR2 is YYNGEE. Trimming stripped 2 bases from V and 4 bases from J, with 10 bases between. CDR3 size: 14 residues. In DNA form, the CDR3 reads TGTGCCAGCAGCGTGGGCCACGACGGAAACACCATATATTTT. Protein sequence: CASSVGHDGNTIYF. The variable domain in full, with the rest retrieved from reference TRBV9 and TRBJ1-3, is DSGVTQTPKHLITATGQRVTLRCSPRSGDLSVYWYQQSLDQGLQFLIQYYNGEERAKGNILERFSAQQFPDLHSELNLSSLELGDSALYFCASSVGHDGNTIYFGEGSWLTVV.

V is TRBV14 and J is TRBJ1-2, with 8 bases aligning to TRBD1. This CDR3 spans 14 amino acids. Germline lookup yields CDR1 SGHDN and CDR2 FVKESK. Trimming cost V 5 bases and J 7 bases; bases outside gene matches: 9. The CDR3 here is CASSYDRGNGGYTF. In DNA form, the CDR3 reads TGTGCCAGCAGCTATGACAGGGGAAATGGTGGCTACACCTTC.

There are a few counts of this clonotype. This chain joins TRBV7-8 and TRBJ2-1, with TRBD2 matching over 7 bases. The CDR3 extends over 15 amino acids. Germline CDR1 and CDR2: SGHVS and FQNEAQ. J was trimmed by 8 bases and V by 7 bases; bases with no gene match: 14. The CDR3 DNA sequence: TGTGCCAGCATTCGAGGGGCGGGAGTGGGGTATGAGCAGTTCTTC. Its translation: CASIRGAGVGYEQFF.

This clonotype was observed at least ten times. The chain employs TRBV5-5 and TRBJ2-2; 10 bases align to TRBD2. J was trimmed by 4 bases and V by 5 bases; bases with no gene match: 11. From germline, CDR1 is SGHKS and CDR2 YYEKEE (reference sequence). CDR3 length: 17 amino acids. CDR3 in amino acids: CASRWTQASGSTGELFF. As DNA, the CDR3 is TGTGCCAGCAGATGGACACAGGCTAGCGGGAGCACCGGGGAGCTGTTTTTT.

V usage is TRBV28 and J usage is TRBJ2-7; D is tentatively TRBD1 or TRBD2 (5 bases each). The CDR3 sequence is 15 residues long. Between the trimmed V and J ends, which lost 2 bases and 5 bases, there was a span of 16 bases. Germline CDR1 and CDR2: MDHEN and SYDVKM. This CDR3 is CASSLPGTEGDEQYF. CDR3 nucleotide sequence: TGTGCCAGCAGTTTACCCGGGACCGAAGGCGACGAGCAGTACTTC.

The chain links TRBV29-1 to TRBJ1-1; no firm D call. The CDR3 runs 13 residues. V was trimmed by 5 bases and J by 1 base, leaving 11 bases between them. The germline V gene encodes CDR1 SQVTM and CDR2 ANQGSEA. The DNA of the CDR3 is TGCAGCGTTATGGGGAAACCGAACACTGAAGCTTTCTTT. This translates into CSVMGKPNTEAFF.

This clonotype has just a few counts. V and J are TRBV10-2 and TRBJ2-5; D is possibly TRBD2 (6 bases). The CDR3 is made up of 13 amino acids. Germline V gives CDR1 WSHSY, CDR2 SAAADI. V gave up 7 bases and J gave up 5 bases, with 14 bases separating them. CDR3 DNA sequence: TGCGCCAGCACTGGGACTGGACCGGAGACCCAGTACTTC. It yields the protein CASTGTGPETQYF.

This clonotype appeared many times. The CDR3 coding sequence is TGCAGTGCTAGAGATAGCGGGAGGGCCGGAGAGACCCAGTACTTC. Translation: CSARDSGRAGETQYF. This rearrangement joins TRBV20-1 to TRBJ2-5; 11 bases map to TRBD2. In germline, CDR1 is DFQATT, CDR2 SNEGSKA (reference sequence). This CDR3 is built from 15 residues. Trimming cost V 0 bases and J 4 bases; bases outside gene matches: 4.

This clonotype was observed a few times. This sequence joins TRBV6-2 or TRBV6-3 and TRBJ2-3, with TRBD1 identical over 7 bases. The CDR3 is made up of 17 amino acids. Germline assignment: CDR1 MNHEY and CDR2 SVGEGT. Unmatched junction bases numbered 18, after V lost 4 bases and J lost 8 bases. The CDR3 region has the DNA TGTGCCAGCAGTTCTATACGGGACAGCCAAGGAGGAGGTACGCAGTATTTT. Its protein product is CASSSIRDSQGGGTQYF.

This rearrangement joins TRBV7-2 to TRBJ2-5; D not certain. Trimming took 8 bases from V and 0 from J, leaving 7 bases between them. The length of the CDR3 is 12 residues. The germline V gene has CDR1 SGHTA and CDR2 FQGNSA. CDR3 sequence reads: CASQMYQETQYF. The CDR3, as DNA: TGTGCCAGCCAGATGTACCAAGAGACCCAGTACTTC.